A single count supports the clone carrying this T cell receptor beta chain. V shed 6 bases, J shed 5 bases, and the junction held 12 bases outside the gene matches. The CDR3 has 15 amino acids. Germline loops: CDR1 MDHEN, CDR2 SYDVKM. The data were taken from a study of Graves' ophthalmopathy and Graves' hyperthyroidism. RNA transcripts yielded amplified TCR beta CDR3 regions. First-round RT-PCR with HTBI primers preceded a second-round multiplex PCR. TCRdb re-called the multiplex PCR reads with MiXCR, one entry per CDR3 protein. The sample yields about 370,000 distinct CDR3 sequences, about a sixth seen once.

The genes are TRBV28 and TRBJ2-5; 7 bases match TRBD1. This clonotype was sampled from an adult woman with stable Graves' hyperthyroidism. Sequenced material: peripheral blood. CDR3 in DNA: TGTGCCAGCAGCTATACTATTACAGGGGCTGAGACCCAGTACTTC. Amino acids: CASSYTITGAETQYF.